This T cell receptor (beta chain) was profiled in a study of control samples from healthy donors and cancer patients. The repertoire was sequenced with immunoSEQ multiplex PCR; TCRdb's copy has only in-frame clones and lacks some. The sample has 130,000 or so clones, around 90% seen once. The CDR3 sequence is 14 residues long. The V gene's germline CDR1 is LGHNT and CDR2 FRNRAP. V shed 4 bases and J 7 bases; nucleotides not matched to a gene: 3. The genes are TRBV12-5 and TRBJ1-4; 10 bases match TRBD1. The sequenced sample consisted of blood. This TCR was sampled from a man aged 50 to 59 in good health. The CDR3 loop reads CASGSDRGPEKLFF. CDR3 bases: TGTGCTAGTGGTTCCGACAGGGGGCCTGAAAAACTGTTTTTT.